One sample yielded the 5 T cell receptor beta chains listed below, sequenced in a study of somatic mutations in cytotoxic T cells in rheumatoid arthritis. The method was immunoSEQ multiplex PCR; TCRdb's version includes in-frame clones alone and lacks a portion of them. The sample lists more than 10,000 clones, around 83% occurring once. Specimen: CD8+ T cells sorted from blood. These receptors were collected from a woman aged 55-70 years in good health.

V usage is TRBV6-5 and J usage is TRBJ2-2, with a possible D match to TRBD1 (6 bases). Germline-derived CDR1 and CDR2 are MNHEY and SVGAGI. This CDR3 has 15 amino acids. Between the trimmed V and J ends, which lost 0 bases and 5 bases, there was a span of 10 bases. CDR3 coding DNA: TGTGCCAGCAGTTACTCGGCAGGGGATACCGGGGAGCTGTTTTTT. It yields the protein CASSYSAGDTGELFF.

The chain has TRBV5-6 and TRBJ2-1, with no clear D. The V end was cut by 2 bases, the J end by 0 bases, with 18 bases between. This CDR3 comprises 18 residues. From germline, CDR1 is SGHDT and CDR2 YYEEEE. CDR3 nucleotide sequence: TGTGCCAGCAGCTTAGACATGGCTACGGCGCCCTCCTACAATGAGCAGTTCTTC. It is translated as CASSLDMATAPSYNEQFF.

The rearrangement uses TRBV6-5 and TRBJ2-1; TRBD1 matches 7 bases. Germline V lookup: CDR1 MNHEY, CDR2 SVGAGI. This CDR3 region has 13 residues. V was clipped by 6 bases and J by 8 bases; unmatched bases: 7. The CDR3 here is CASSTTGNHEQFF. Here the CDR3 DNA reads TGTGCCAGCAGCACGACAGGGAACCATGAGCAGTTCTTC.

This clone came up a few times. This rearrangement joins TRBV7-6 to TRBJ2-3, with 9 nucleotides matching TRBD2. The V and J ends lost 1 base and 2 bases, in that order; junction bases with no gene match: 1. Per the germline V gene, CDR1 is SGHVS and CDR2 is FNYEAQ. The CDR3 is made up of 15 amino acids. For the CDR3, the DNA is TGTGCCAGCAGCTTAGGCGGGGGGGCCACAGATACGCAGTATTTT. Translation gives CASSLGGGATDTQYF.

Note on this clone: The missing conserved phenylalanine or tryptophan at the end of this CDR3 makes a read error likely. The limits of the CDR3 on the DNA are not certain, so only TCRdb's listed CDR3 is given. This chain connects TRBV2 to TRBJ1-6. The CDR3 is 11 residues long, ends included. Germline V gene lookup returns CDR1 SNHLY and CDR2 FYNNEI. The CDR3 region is CAIIRGEALAA.